Listed below are T cell receptor beta chains from one sample, sequenced in a study of cytomegalovirus exposure and HLA in healthy donors. Sequencing used immunoSEQ multiplex PCR; TCRdb keeps in-frame clones, though not all of them. Of fewer than 130,000 clones in the sample, 70% to 85% were seen once. The sequenced material came from PBMCs. These receptors all come from a woman in her thirties or forties in good health and CMV-seronegative. The CDR3 runs from the conserved cysteine through the conserved F or W. A D gene is named only where the DNA matches it firmly. Expanded clones get a size class; other rows say once, few or many, or leave the size out.

DNA	CDR3	V	J	length	D	size
TGTGCCAGCAGTTCCCCCTCCGCGGGGGCTAGCACAGATACGCAGTATTTT	CASSSPSAGASTDTQYF	TRBV28	TRBJ2-3	17	NA	NA
TGTGCCAGCAGCTTAGGATGGGGGACAGGGACCAATCAGCCCCAGCATTTT	CASSLGWGTGTNQPQHF	TRBV7-2	TRBJ1-5	17	TRBD1	few
TGTGCCTGGAGTACCCCCACAGGGAGATGGGGAAACACCATATATTTT	CAWSTPTGRWGNTIYF	TRBV30	TRBJ1-3	16	NA	NA
TGCAGCGCGGGAAGAGTAAACACTGAAGCTTTCTTT	CSAGRVNTEAFF	TRBV29-1	TRBJ1-1	12	NA	NA
TGTGCCAGCAGCTTAGGGGGCCGCCTCAGGGACAATGAGCAGTTCTTC	CASSLGGRLRDNEQFF	TRBV7-9	TRBJ2-1	16	NA	NA
TGTGCCAGTAGTATAACTAGCGGGAGACAGTACGAGCAGTACTTC	CASSITSGRQYEQYF	TRBV19	TRBJ2-7	15	TRBD2	NA
TGTGCCAGCAGACCAGGGAATGTGGGAACTGAAGCTTTCTTT	CASRPGNVGTEAFF	TRBV28	TRBJ1-1	14	NA	NA
TGTGCCTGGTTAGCGGGGGGGTCTTCCTACGAGCAGTACTTC	CAWLAGGSSYEQYF	TRBV30	TRBJ2-7	14	TRBD2	NA
TGTGCCAGTAGCCCACTATTCCAAGAAACCATGAACACTGAAGCTTTCTTT	CASSPLFQETMNTEAFF	TRBV19	TRBJ1-1	17	NA	NA
TGTGCCAGCAGTGCCAGCAGGGGGCGGGACACTGAAGCTTTCTTT	CASSASRGRDTEAFF	TRBV27	TRBJ1-1	15	TRBD1	NA
TGTGCCAGCAGCCCTAATCCGGGGAACACTGAAGCTTTCTTT	CASSPNPGNTEAFF	TRBV9	TRBJ1-1	14	NA	NA
TGTGCCAGCAGTTTACCAACAGGGGGGAGAAACACCATATATTTT	CASSLPTGGRNTIYF	TRBV28	TRBJ1-3	15	TRBD1	NA
TGCGCCAGCAGCTATGTACAGGGGAACGAGCAGTACTTC	CASSYVQGNEQYF	TRBV4-3	TRBJ2-7	13	TRBD1	few
TGCGCCAGCAGCTTGGATAACTCACCGGGGGGAAACACCATATATTTT	CASSLDNSPGGNTIYF	TRBV5-1	TRBJ1-3	16	NA	few
TGTGCCTGGAGTAGGGAGGCCGGGGCCAACGTCCTGACTTTC	CAWSREAGANVLTF	TRBV30	TRBJ2-6	14	NA	few
TGTGCCAGTAGTATAGTCGGGGGGGCCGCGAGGAATGAGCAGTTCTTC	CASSIVGGAARNEQFF	TRBV19	TRBJ2-1	16	TRBD2	NA
TGCGCCAGCAGCCAAGATGGGAACCCTGGCGGGGGTTCACCCCTCCACTTT	CASSQDGNPGGGSPLHF	TRBV4-1	TRBJ1-6	17	NA	NA
TGTGCCAGCAGCTTAAAACTGACAGATTACGAGCAGTACTTC	CASSLKLTDYEQYF	TRBV7-9	TRBJ2-7	14	NA	NA
TGTGCCAGCAGCTTAGTGACAGGCGCTAATGAAAAACTGTTTTTT	CASSLVTGANEKLFF	TRBV11-2	TRBJ1-4	15	NA	NA
TGTGCCAGCAGTCCTCGGCGGCTAGCGGGGGGCACAGATACGCAGTATTTT	CASSPRRLAGGTDTQYF	TRBV5-6	TRBJ2-3	17	TRBD2	NA
TGTGCCAGCAGTCCAGACAGTTCCTACGAGCAGTACTTC	CASSPDSSYEQYF	TRBV11-3	TRBJ2-7	13	NA	NA
TGTGCCGGGTTAATTGGGACTCTCTATGGCTACACCTTC	CAGLIGTLYGYTF	TRBV27	TRBJ1-2	13	NA	NA
TGTGCCAGCAGCGCGCAGGCCCACTCCTACGAGCAGTACTTC	CASSAQAHSYEQYF	TRBV9	TRBJ2-7	14	NA	NA
TGTGCCTACAGGGGCCATCAGCCCCAGCATTTT	CAYRGHQPQHF	TRBV28	TRBJ1-5	11	TRBD1	NA
TGTGCCAGCAGCTTAGGGGCCCGGGGGGGGAGCAATCAGCCCCAGCATTTT	CASSLGARGGSNQPQHF	TRBV7-2	TRBJ1-5	17	NA	NA
TGCGCCAGCAGCTTGGGGGTTTCCCTAGGCGAGCAGTACTTC	CASSLGVSLGEQYF	TRBV5-1	TRBJ2-7	14	NA	NA